These 3 T cell receptor beta chains were sequenced from one sample in a study of OX40 agonist ivuxolimab in advanced cancers. The protocol was immunoSEQ multiplex PCR, while the TCRdb copy is restricted to in-frame clones and leaves out a portion. The table shows 80,000 to 100,000 clones, with around 90% occurring only once. The input for sequencing was CD4+ or CD8+ T cells sorted from blood, taken in a trial of the OX40 agonist ivuxolimab. All receptors come from an adult with an advanced solid tumor such as melanoma, head and neck, liver or kidney cancer.

This chain links TRBV7-2 with TRBJ1-1; 8 bases align to TRBD1. Germline-derived CDR1 and CDR2 are SGHTA and FQGNSA. The CDR3 sequence is 14 residues long. With 3 bases clipped from V and 3 bases from J, the junction kept 3 bases outside the gene matches. This CDR3 is CASSFQGADTEAFF. The CDR3 bases are TGTGCCAGCAGCTTCCAGGGGGCGGACACTGAAGCTTTCTTT.

The rearrangement links TRBV5-1 to TRBJ2-1, with D perhaps given as TRBD1 or TRBD2 (5 bases each). CDR3 length: 16 residues. CDR1 and CDR2 (germline): SGHRS, YFSETQ. V was clipped by 4 bases and J by 7 bases, with 21 bases between them. The CDR3 reads CASSTNRGARNNEQFF. The CDR3 DNA reads as TGCGCCAGCAGCACGAACAGAGGGGCGAGGAATAATGAGCAGTTCTTC.

The V and J genes are TRBV7-2 and TRBJ2-7, with D tentatively TRBD1 (5 bases). This CDR3 contains 15 residues. V dropped 3 bases and J dropped 0 bases, with 12 bases sitting between them. Germline V gives CDR1 SGHTA, CDR2 FQGNSA. The CDR3 coding sequence is TGTGCCAGCAGCTTTCTTACAGGCTTCTCCTACGAGCAGTACTTC. It translates to CASSFLTGFSYEQYF.